These T cell receptor beta chains were read from a single sample in a study of T cells in Graves' hyperthyroidism and ophthalmopathy. TCRdb ran MiXCR on the multiplex PCR reads and lists one entry per CDR3 protein. The sample contains about 360,000 distinct CDR3 sequences, 20% to 25% of which appear only once. Source material: blood. All receptors derive from a man aged 45-60 years with Graves' hyperthyroidism. CDR3s include the opening cysteine and the closing phenylalanine or tryptophan. The order of the fields is CDR3 protein, CDR3 length, D gene, J gene, V gene. The D gene is left open where the match is weak.

CDR3 protein: CASSLWADQETQYF; CDR3 length: 14; D gene: .; J gene: TRBJ2-5; V gene: TRBV27
CDR3 protein: CASSLGPIETQYF; CDR3 length: 13; D gene: .; J gene: TRBJ2-5; V gene: TRBV7-9
CDR3 protein: CASSQDWTGRTDTQYF; CDR3 length: 16; D gene: .; J gene: TRBJ2-3; V gene: TRBV3-1
CDR3 protein: CASSIRDSNNEQFF; CDR3 length: 14; D gene: TRBD1; J gene: TRBJ2-1; V gene: TRBV3-1
CDR3 protein: CASSFFSRNEQFF; CDR3 length: 13; D gene: .; J gene: TRBJ2-1; V gene: TRBV5-6
CDR3 protein: CASTDRGETEAFF; CDR3 length: 13; D gene: TRBD1; J gene: TRBJ1-1; V gene: TRBV12-3/TRBV12-4
CDR3 protein: CASSHGLAGEQYF; CDR3 length: 13; D gene: TRBD2; J gene: TRBJ2-7; V gene: TRBV7-3
CDR3 protein: CASSTGTGVNNQPQHF; CDR3 length: 16; D gene: TRBD1; J gene: TRBJ1-5; V gene: TRBV19
CDR3 protein: CASSMEQGRTEAFF; CDR3 length: 14; D gene: .; J gene: TRBJ1-1; V gene: TRBV2
CDR3 protein: CASSHPIGTSGSSGANVLTF; CDR3 length: 20; D gene: TRBD2; J gene: TRBJ2-6; V gene: TRBV2
CDR3 protein: CASSYSRQALSYEQYF; CDR3 length: 16; D gene: .; J gene: TRBJ2-7; V gene: TRBV6-2/TRBV6-3
CDR3 protein: CATSPQPGANYGYTF; CDR3 length: 15; D gene: .; J gene: TRBJ1-2; V gene: TRBV15
CDR3 protein: CASSWDSFTEAFF; CDR3 length: 13; D gene: TRBD1; J gene: TRBJ1-1; V gene: TRBV3-1
CDR3 protein: CATSTGETGEQYF; CDR3 length: 13; D gene: TRBD1; J gene: TRBJ2-7; V gene: TRBV24-1
CDR3 protein: CASSSPLAGRNEQFF; CDR3 length: 15; D gene: TRBD2; J gene: TRBJ2-1; V gene: TRBV27
CDR3 protein: CASIGQGHRNTEAFF; CDR3 length: 15; D gene: .; J gene: TRBJ1-1; V gene: TRBV28
CDR3 protein: CSARGMNEQFF; CDR3 length: 11; D gene: .; J gene: TRBJ2-1; V gene: TRBV20-1
CDR3 protein: CASSSLEREFYEQYF; CDR3 length: 15; D gene: TRBD2; J gene: TRBJ2-7; V gene: TRBV11-2
CDR3 protein: CSVVRGVGDTQYF; CDR3 length: 13; D gene: .; J gene: TRBJ2-3; V gene: TRBV29-1
CDR3 protein: CASSQVTGKGEQYF; CDR3 length: 14; D gene: .; J gene: TRBJ2-7; V gene: TRBV3-1
CDR3 protein: CASSQRGAGYTF; CDR3 length: 12; D gene: .; J gene: TRBJ1-2; V gene: TRBV3-1
CDR3 protein: CASSGAGLNEQFF; CDR3 length: 13; D gene: .; J gene: TRBJ2-1; V gene: TRBV9
CDR3 protein: CASSLEGSNYNEQFF; CDR3 length: 15; D gene: .; J gene: TRBJ2-1; V gene: TRBV5-1
CDR3 protein: CASSFRTNYGYTF; CDR3 length: 13; D gene: .; J gene: TRBJ1-2; V gene: TRBV28
CDR3 protein: CASSYRATFLAGGPGEQFF; CDR3 length: 19; D gene: TRBD2; J gene: TRBJ2-1; V gene: TRBV12-3/TRBV12-4
CDR3 protein: CASSEGGTLGNEQFF; CDR3 length: 15; D gene: .; J gene: TRBJ2-1; V gene: TRBV6-1
CDR3 protein: CASSYSKQEATDTQYF; CDR3 length: 16; D gene: .; J gene: TRBJ2-3; V gene: TRBV6-5
CDR3 protein: CASSSDRGLDTGELFF; CDR3 length: 16; D gene: TRBD1; J gene: TRBJ2-2; V gene: TRBV12-3/TRBV12-4
CDR3 protein: CASSQAGQINTGELFF; CDR3 length: 16; D gene: TRBD1; J gene: TRBJ2-2; V gene: TRBV3-1
CDR3 protein: CASRDNQNQYF; CDR3 length: 11; D gene: .; J gene: TRBJ2-5; V gene: TRBV12-3/TRBV12-4
CDR3 protein: CASSQGLAGGHPYEQYF; CDR3 length: 17; D gene: TRBD2; J gene: TRBJ2-7; V gene: TRBV5-1
CDR3 protein: CASSYGATEKLFF; CDR3 length: 13; D gene: .; J gene: TRBJ1-4; V gene: TRBV6-5
CDR3 protein: CATSDGSGGAYNEQFF; CDR3 length: 16; D gene: TRBD2; J gene: TRBJ2-1; V gene: TRBV24-1
CDR3 protein: CASLENTGELFF; CDR3 length: 12; D gene: .; J gene: TRBJ2-2; V gene: TRBV6-1
CDR3 protein: CASSSPRMLHF; CDR3 length: 11; D gene: .; J gene: TRBJ1-6; V gene: TRBV28
CDR3 protein: CASSKKSTANYGYTF; CDR3 length: 15; D gene: .; J gene: TRBJ1-2; V gene: TRBV7-3
CDR3 protein: CASRTRTLGEQYF; CDR3 length: 13; D gene: .; J gene: TRBJ2-7; V gene: TRBV12-3/TRBV12-4
CDR3 protein: CASSLYSYGGNTEAFF; CDR3 length: 16; D gene: .; J gene: TRBJ1-1; V gene: TRBV27
CDR3 protein: CASSVGMGSNQPQHF; CDR3 length: 15; D gene: .; J gene: TRBJ1-5; V gene: TRBV5-8
CDR3 protein: CSVRDRAAFF; CDR3 length: 10; D gene: TRBD1; J gene: TRBJ1-1; V gene: TRBV29-1
CDR3 protein: CASSFRPGGAGELFF; CDR3 length: 15; D gene: TRBD2; J gene: TRBJ2-2; V gene: TRBV7-2
CDR3 protein: CASSMTSGDTDTQYF; CDR3 length: 15; D gene: TRBD2; J gene: TRBJ2-3; V gene: TRBV9
CDR3 protein: CSAPARTGNTEAFF; CDR3 length: 14; D gene: TRBD1; J gene: TRBJ1-1; V gene: TRBV20-1
CDR3 protein: CASSLAGTGAGQPQHF; CDR3 length: 16; D gene: TRBD1; J gene: TRBJ1-5; V gene: TRBV5-6
CDR3 protein: CASSSRTGVNTEAFF; CDR3 length: 15; D gene: TRBD1; J gene: TRBJ1-1; V gene: TRBV19